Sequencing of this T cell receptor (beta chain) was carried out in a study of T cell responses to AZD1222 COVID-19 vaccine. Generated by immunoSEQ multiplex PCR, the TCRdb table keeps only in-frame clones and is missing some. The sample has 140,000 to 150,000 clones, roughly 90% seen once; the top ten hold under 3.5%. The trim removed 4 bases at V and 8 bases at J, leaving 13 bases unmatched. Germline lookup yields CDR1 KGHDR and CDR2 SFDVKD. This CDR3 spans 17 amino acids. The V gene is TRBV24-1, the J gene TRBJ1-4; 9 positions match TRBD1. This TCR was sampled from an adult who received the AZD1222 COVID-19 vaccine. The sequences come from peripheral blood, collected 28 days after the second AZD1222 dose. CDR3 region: CATSDPPGQGSGEKLFF. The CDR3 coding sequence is TGTGCCACCAGTGACCCGCCGGGACAGGGTTCAGGAGAAAAACTGTTTTTT.